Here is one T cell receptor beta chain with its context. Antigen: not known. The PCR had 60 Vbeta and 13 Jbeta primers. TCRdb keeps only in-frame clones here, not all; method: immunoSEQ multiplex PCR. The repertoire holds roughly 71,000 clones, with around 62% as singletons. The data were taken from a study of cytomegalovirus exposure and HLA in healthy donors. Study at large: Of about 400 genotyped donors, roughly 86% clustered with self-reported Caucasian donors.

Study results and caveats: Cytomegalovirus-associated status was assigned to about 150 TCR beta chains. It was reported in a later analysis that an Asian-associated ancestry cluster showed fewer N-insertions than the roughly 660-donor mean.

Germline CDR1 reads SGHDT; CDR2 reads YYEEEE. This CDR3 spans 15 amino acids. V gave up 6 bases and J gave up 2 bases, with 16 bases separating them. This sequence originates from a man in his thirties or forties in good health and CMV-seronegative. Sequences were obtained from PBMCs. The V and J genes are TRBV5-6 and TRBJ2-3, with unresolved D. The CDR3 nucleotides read TGTGCCAGCAATAACAGAGCCGGCCCCACAGATACGCAGTATTTT. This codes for CASNNRAGPTDTQYF.